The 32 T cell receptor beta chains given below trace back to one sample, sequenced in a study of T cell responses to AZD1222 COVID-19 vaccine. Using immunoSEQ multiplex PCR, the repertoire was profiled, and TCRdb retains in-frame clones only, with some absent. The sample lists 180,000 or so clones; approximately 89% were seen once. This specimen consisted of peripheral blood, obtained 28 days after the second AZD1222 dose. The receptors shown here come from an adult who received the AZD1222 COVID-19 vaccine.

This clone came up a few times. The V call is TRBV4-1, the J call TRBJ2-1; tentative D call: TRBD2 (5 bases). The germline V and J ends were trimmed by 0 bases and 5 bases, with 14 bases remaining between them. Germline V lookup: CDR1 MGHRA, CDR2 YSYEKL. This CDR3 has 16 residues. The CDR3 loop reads CASSQEVGLTNNEQFF. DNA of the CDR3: TGCGCCAGCAGCCAAGAAGTCGGACTTACTAACAATGAGCAGTTCTTC.

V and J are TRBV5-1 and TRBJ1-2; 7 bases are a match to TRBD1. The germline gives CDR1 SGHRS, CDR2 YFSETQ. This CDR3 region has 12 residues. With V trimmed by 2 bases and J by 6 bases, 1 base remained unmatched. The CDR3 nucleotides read TGCGCCAGCAGCTTCGACAGGGATGGCTACACCTTC. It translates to CASSFDRDGYTF. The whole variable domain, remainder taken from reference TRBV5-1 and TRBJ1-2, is KAGVTQTPRYLIKTRGQQVTLSCSPISGHRSVSWYQQTPGQGLQFLFEYFSETQRNKGNFPGRFSGRQFSNSRSEMNVSTLELGDSALYLCASSFDRDGYTFGSGTRLTVV.

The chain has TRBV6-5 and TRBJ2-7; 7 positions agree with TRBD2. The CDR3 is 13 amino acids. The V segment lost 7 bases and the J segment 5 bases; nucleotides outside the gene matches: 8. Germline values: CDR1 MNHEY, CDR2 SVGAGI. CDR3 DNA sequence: TGTGCCAGCACCGGGGGGAGGGTTAACGAGCAGTACTTC. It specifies CASTGGRVNEQYF.

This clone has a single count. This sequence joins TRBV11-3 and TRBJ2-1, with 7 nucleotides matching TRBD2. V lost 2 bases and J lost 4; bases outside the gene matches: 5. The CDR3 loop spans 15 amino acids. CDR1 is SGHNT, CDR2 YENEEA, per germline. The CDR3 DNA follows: TGTGCCAGCAGCTTAAATAGCGGGTCGTACAATGAGCAGTTCTTC. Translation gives CASSLNSGSYNEQFF. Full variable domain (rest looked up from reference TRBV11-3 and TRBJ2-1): EAGVVQSPRYKIIEKKQPVAFWCNPISGHNTLYWYLQNLGQGPELLIRYENEEAVDDSQLPKDRFSAERLKGVDSTLKIQPAELGDSAVYLCASSLNSGSYNEQFFGPGTRLTVL.

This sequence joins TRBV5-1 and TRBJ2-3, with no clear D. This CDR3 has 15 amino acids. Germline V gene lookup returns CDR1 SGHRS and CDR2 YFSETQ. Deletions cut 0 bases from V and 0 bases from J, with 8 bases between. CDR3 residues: CASSLGSVSTDTQYF. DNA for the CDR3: TGCGCCAGCAGCTTGGGCTCAGTTAGCACAGATACGCAGTATTTT. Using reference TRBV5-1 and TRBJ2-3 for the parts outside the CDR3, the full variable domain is KAGVTQTPRYLIKTRGQQVTLSCSPISGHRSVSWYQQTPGQGLQFLFEYFSETQRNKGNFPGRFSGRQFSNSRSEMNVSTLELGDSALYLCASSLGSVSTDTQYFGPGTRLTVL.

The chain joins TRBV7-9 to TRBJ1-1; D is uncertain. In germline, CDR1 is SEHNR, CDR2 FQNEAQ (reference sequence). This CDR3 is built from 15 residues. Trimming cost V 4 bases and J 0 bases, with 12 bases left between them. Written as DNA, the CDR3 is TGTGCCAGCAGCTCATCGGGTTTCATGAACACTGAAGCTTTCTTT. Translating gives CASSSSGFMNTEAFF.

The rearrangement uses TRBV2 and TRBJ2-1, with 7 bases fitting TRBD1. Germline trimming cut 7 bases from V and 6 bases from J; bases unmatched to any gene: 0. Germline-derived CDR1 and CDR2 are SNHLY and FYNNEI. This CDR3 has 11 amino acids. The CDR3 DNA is TGTGCCAGCACAGGGGGCAATGAGCAGTTCTTC. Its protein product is CASTGGNEQFF.

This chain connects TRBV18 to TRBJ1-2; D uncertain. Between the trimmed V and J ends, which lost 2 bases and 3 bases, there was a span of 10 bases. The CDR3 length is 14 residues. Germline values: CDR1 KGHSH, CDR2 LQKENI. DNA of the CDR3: TGTGCCAGCTCACCAGGGTCAATCTACTATGGCTACACCTTC. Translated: CASSPGSIYYGYTF.

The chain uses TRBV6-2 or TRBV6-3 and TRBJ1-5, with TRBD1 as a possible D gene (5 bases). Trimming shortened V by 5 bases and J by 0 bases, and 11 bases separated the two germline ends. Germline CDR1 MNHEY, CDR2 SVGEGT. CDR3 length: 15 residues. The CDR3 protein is CASSDWGGSNQPQHF. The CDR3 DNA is TGTGCCAGCAGTGATTGGGGGGGTAGCAATCAGCCCCAGCATTTT.

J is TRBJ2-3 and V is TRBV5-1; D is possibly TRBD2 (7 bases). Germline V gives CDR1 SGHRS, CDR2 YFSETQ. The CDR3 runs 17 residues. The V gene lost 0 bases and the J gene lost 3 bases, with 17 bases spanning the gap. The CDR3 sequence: CASSLAGGAGHTDTQYF. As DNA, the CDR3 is TGCGCCAGCAGCTTGGCCGGGGGAGCGGGACATACAGATACGCAGTATTTT.

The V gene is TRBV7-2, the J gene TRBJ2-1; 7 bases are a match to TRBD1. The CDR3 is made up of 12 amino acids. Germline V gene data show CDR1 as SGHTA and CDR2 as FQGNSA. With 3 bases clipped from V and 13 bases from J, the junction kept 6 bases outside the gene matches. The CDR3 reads CASSFSTGNQFF. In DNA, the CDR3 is TGTGCCAGCAGCTTCTCGACAGGGAATCAGTTCTTC.

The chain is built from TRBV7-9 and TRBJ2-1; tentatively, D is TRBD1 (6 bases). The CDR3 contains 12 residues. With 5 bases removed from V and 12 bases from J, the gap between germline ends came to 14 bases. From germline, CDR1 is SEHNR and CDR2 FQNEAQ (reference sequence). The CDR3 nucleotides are TGTGCCAGCAGCCCTAGGACAGTTTTGCAGTTCTTC. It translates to CASSPRTVLQFF.

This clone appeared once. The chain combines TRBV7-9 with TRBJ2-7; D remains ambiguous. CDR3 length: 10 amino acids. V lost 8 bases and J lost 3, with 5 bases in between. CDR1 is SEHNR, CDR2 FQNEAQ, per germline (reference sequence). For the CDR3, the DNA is TGTGCCAGCCCCCTCTACGAGCAGTACTTC. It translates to CASPLYEQYF.

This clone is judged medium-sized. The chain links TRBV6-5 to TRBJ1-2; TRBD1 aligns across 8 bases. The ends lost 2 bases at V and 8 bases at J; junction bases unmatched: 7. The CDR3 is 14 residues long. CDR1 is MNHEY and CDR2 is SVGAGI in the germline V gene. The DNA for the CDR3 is TGTGCCAGCAGTTACCAAGGGACAGGAGGGGGCTACACCTTC. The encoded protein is CASSYQGTGGGYTF.

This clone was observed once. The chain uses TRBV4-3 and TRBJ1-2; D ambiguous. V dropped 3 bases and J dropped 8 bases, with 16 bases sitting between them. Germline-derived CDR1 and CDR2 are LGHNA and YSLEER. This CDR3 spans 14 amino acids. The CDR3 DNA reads TGCGCCAGCAGCCAGGAGCACCGTGCGGGGGGCTACACCTTC. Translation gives CASSQEHRAGGYTF.

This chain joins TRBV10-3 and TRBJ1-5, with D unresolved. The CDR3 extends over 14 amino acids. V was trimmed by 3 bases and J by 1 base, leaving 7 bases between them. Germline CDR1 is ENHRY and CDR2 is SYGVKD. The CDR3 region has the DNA TGTGCCATCAGTGACCCCCACAGCAATCAGCCCCAGCATTTT. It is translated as CAISDPHSNQPQHF.

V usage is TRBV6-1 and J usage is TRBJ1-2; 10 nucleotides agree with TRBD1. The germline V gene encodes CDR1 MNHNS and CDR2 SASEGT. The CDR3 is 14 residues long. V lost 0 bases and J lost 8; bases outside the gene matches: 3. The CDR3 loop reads CASSEAWTGGGYTF. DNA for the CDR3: TGTGCCAGCAGTGAAGCCTGGACAGGGGGAGGCTACACCTTC.

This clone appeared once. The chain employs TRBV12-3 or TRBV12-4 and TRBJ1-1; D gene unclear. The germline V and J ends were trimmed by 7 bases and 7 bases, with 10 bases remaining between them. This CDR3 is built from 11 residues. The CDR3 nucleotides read TGTGCCAGCACCTCTTGGGTTGAAGCTTTCTTT. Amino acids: CASTSWVEAFF.

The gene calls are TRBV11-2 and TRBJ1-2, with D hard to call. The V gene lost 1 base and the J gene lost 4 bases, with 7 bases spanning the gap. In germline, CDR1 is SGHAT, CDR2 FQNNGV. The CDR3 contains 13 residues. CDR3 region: CASSLAQSYGYTF. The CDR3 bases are TGTGCCAGCAGCTTAGCACAGTCCTATGGCTACACCTTC.

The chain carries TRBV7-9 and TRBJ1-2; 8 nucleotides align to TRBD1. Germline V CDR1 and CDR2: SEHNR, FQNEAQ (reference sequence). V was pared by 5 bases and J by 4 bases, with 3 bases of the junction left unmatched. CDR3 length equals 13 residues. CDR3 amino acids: CASSGQGFYGYTF. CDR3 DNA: TGTGCCAGCAGCGGACAGGGCTTCTATGGCTACACCTTC.

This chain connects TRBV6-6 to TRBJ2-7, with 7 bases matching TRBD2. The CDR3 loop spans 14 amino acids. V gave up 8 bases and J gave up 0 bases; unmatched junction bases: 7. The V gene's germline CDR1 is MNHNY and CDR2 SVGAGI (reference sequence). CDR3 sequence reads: CASAWGGTSYEQYF. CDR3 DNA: TGTGCCAGCGCTTGGGGGGGGACCTCCTACGAGCAGTACTTC.

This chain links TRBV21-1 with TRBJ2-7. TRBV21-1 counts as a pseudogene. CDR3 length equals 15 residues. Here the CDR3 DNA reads TGTGCCAGCAGCACACGAGTCATTTTAGGTTACGAGCAGTACTTC. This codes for CASSTRVILGYEQYF.

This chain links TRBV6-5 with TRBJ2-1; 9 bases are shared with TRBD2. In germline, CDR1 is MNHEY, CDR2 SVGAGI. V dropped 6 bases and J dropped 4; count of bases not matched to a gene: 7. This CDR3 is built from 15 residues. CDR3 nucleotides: TGTGCCAGCAGGTTGGCGGGAGGGAGGTACAATGAGCAGTTCTTC. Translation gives CASRLAGGRYNEQFF.

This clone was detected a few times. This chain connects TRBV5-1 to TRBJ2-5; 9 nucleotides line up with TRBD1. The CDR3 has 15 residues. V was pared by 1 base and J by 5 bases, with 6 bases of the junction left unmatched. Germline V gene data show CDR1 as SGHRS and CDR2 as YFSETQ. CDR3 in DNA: TGCGCCAGCAGCTTGTTGGGACAGGGCAGGGAGACCCAGTACTTC. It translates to CASSLLGQGRETQYF.

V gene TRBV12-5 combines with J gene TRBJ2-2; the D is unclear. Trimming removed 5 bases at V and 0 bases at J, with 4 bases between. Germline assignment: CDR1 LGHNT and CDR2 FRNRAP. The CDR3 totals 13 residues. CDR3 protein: CASGKPNTGELFF. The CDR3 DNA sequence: TGTGCTAGTGGTAAACCGAACACCGGGGAGCTGTTTTTT. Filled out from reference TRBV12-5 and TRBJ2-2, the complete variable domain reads DARVTQTPRHKVTEMGQEVTMRCQPILGHNTVFWYRQTMMQGLELLAYFRNRAPLDDSGMPKDRFSAEMPDATLATLKIQPSEPRDSAVYFCASGKPNTGELFFGEGSRLTVL.

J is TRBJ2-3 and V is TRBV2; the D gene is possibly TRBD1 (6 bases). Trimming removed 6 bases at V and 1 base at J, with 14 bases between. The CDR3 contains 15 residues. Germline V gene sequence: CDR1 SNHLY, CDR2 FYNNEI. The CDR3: CASRLQGMGTDTQYF. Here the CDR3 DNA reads TGTGCCAGCAGATTGCAGGGGATGGGCACAGATACGCAGTATTTT.

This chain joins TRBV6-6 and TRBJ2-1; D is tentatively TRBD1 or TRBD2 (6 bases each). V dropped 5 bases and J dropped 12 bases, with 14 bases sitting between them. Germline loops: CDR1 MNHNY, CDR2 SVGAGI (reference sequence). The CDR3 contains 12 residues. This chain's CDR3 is CASSTGGRGQFF. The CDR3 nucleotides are TGTGCCAGCAGTACTGGGGGGCGAGGGCAGTTCTTC.

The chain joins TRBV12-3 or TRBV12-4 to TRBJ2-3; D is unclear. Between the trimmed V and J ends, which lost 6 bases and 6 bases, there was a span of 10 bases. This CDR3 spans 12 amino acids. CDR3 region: CASSYDKDTQYF. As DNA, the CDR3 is TGTGCCAGCAGCTACGACAAGGATACGCAGTATTTT.

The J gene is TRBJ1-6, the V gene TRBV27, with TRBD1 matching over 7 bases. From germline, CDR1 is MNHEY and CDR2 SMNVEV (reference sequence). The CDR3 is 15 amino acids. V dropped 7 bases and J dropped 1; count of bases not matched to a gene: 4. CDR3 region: CASKQGRSYNSPLHF. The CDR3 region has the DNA TGTGCCAGCAAACAGGGGAGGTCCTATAATTCACCCCTCCACTTT.

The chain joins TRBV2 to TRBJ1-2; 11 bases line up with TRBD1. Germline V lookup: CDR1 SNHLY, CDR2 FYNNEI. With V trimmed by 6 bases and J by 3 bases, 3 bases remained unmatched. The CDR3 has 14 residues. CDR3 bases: TGTGCCAGCAGCAGGGACAGGGGGGACTATGGCTACACCTTC. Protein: CASSRDRGDYGYTF.

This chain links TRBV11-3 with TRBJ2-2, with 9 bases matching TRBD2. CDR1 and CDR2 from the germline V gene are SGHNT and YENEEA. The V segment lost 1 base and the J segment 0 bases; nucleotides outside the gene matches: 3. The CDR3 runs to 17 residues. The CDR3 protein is CASSLGRLAANTGELFF. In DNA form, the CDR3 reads TGTGCCAGCAGCTTAGGTCGACTAGCGGCGAACACCGGGGAGCTGTTTTTT.

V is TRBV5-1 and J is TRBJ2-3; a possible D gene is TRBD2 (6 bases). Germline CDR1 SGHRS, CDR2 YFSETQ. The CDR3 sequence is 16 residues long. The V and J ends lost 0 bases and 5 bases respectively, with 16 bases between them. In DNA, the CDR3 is TGCGCCAGCAGCTTGGATCTCGGCGGGAACGGAGATACGCAGTATTTT. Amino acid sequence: CASSLDLGGNGDTQYF.